This T cell receptor (beta chain) was sequenced during a study of radiotherapy plus CTLA-4 blockade in lung cancer. Turning to the study itself: With approximately 33% of patients having disease control, objective responses were seen in about 17%.

Germline CDR1 is MNHEY and CDR2 is SVGAGI. With 0 bases removed from V and 1 base from J, the gap between germline ends came to 9 bases. This CDR3 is 15 amino acids long. Profiled with immunoSEQ multiplex PCR; TCRdb holds only in-frame clones, not every one. The sample lists about 51,000 clones, 65% to 85% seen once, with approximately 2.5% in the top ten. A remark on this clone: Its antigen remains unidentified.

The study gave focal radiation plus ipilimumab CTLA-4 blockade to patients with chemo-refractory metastatic non-small-cell lung cancer. The study's findings and limits: Radiotherapy with ipilimumab was followed by blood expansion of tumor-derived clones. Best predicting response, reportedly, were early blood T cell clone dynamics, with interferon-beta.

This material consisted of peripheral blood, taken from a patient treated with radiotherapy plus ipilimumab. The clonotype originates from a human donor with non-small cell lung cancer whose response to radiotherapy plus ipilimumab could not be evaluated. The chain carries TRBV6-5 and TRBJ1-1; TRBD1 might be the D (6 bases). The CDR3 reads CASSYSQGRNTEAFF. For the CDR3, the DNA is TGTGCCAGCAGTTACTCGCAGGGGCGGAACACTGAAGCTTTCTTT.